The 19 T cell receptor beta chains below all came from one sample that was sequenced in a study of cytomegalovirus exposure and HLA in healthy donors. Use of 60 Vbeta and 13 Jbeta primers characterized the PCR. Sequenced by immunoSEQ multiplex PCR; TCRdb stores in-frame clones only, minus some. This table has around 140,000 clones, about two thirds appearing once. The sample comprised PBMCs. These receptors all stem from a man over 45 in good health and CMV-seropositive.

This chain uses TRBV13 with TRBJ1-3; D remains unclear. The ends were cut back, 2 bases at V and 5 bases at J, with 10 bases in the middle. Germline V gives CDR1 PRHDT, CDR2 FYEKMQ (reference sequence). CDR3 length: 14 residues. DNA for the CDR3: TGTGCCAGCAGCTTATTCTGGGAGAGAAACACCATATATTTT. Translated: CASSLFWERNTIYF.

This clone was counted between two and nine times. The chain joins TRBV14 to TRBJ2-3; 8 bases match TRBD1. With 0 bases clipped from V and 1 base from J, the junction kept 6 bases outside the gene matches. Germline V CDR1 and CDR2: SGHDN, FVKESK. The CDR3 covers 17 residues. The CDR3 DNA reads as TGTGCCAGCAGCCAAGATGGGCTCAGGGGGCGCACAGATACGCAGTATTTT. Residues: CASSQDGLRGRTDTQYF.

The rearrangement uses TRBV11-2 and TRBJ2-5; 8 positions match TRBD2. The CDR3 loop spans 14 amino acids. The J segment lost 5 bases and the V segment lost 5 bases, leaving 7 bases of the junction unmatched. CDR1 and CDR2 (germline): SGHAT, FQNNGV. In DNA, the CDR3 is TGTGCCAGCAGCCCCGGACTAGCCCGCGAGACCCAGTACTTC. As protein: CASSPGLARETQYF.

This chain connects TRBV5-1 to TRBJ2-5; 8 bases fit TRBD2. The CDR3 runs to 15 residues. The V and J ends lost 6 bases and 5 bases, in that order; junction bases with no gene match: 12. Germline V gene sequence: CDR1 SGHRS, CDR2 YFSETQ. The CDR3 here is CASIAGGGLWETQYF. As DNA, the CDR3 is TGCGCCAGCATCGCTGGCGGGGGGCTATGGGAGACCCAGTACTTC.

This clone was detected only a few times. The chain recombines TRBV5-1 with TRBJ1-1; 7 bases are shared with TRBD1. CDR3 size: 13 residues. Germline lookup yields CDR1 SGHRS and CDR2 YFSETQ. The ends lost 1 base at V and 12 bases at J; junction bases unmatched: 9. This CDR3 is CASSLSTTGDSFF. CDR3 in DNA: TGCGCCAGCAGCTTGAGCACTACAGGGGATTCTTTCTTT.

Here the CDR3 DNA reads TGTGCCAGCAGCTTTAGAGGCAGGGCCCCAGACGAGCAGTACTTC. Translated: CASSFRGRAPDEQYF. The rearrangement joins TRBV11-2 to TRBJ2-7, with a possible D match to TRBD1 (5 bases). Germline V lookup: CDR1 SGHAT, CDR2 FQNNGV. This CDR3 has 15 residues. The ends were cut back, 3 bases at V and 5 bases at J, with 17 bases in the middle.

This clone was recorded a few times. In nucleotides, the CDR3 is TGCAGCGTTGCCTGGGGCATCTACTACGAGCAGTACTTC. It translates to CSVAWGIYYEQYF. The chain has TRBV29-1 and TRBJ2-7; D may be TRBD1 (5 bases). Germline values: CDR1 SQVTM, CDR2 ANQGSEA. With 4 bases removed from V and 3 bases from J, the gap between germline ends came to 13 bases. The length of the CDR3 is 13 residues.

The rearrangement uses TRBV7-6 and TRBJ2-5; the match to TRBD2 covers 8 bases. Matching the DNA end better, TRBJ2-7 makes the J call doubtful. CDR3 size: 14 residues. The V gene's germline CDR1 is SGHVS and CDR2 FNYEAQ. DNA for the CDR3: TGTGCCAGCAGCCCCTGGAGCGGGAGCTACGAGCAGTACTTC. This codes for CASSPWSGSYEQYF.

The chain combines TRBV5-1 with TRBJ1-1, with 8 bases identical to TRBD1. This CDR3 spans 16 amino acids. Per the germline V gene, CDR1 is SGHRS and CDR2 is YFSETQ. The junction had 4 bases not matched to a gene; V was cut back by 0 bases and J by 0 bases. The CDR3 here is CASSLGTGTLNTEAFF. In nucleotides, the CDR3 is TGCGCCAGCAGCTTGGGGACAGGGACTCTGAACACTGAAGCTTTCTTT.

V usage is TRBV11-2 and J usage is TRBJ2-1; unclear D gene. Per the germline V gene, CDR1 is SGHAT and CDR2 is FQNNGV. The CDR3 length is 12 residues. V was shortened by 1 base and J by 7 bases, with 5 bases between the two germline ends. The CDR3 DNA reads TGTGCCAGCAGCTTAGTCGGGAATGAGCAGTTCTTC. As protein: CASSLVGNEQFF.

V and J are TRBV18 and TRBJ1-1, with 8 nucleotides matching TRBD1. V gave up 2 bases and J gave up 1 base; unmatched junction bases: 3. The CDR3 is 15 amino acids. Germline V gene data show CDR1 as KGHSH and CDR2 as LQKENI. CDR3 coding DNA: TGTGCCAGCTCACCATCAGGGGGCGCGAACACTGAAGCTTTCTTT. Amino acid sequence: CASSPSGGANTEAFF.

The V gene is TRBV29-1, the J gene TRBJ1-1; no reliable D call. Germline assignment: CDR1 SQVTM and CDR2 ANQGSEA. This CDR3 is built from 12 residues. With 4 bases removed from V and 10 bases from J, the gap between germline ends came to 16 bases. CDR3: CSVGGWERGAFF. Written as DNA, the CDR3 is TGCAGCGTTGGAGGGTGGGAGCGGGGAGCTTTCTTT. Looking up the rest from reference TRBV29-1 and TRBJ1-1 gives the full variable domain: SAVISQKPSRDICQRGTSLTIQCQVDSQVTMMFWYRQQPGQSLTLIATANQGSEATYESGFVIDKFPISRPNLTFSTLTVSNMSPEDSSIYLCSVGGWERGAFFGQGTRLTVV.

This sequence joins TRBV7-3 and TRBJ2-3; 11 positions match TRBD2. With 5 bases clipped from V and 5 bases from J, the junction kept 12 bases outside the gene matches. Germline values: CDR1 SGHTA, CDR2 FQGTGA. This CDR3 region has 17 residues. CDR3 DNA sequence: TGTGCCAGCAGCCCGTACCGACTAGCGGGAAGGATAGATACGCAGTATTTT. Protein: CASSPYRLAGRIDTQYF.

The CDR3 coding sequence is TGTGCCAGCAGTTACTCTGACAGGGTGGGCAAAAACATTCAGTACTTC. The encoded protein is CASSYSDRVGKNIQYF. The rearrangement links TRBV6-5 to TRBJ2-4, with 7 bases that match TRBD1. V trimming: 0 bases; J trimming: 3 bases; junction bases outside the gene matches: 5. There are 16 residues in the CDR3. The germline V gene encodes CDR1 MNHEY and CDR2 SVGAGI.

DNA for the CDR3: TGTGCCAGCAGCGCAGGGACAGGGCAGGTAAATCAGCCCCAGCATTTT. Residues: CASSAGTGQVNQPQHF. The genes are TRBV5-6 and TRBJ1-5; 9 bases map to TRBD1. The CDR3 has 16 amino acids. Germline CDR1 is SGHDT and CDR2 is YYEEEE. Trimming took 4 bases from V and 4 from J; bases not matched to a gene: 9.

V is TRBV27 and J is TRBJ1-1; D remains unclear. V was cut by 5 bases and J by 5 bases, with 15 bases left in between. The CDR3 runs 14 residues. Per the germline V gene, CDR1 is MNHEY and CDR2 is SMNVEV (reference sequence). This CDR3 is CASSPLEGLTEAFF. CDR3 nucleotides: TGTGCCAGCAGTCCGCTTGAGGGCTTGACTGAAGCTTTCTTT.

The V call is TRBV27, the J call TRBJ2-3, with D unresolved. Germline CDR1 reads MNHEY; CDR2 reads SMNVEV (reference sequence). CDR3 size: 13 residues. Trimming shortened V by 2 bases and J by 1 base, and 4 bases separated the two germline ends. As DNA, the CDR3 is TGTGCCAGCAGTTTAGCGGGCACAGATACGCAGTATTTT. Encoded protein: CASSLAGTDTQYF.

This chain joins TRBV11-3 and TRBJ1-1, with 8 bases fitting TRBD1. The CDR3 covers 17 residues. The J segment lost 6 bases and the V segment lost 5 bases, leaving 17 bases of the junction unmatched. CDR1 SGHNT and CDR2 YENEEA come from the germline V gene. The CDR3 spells CASSPRTGKALGSEAFF. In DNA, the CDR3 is TGTGCCAGCAGCCCGAGGACAGGGAAGGCCCTTGGCTCTGAAGCTTTCTTT.

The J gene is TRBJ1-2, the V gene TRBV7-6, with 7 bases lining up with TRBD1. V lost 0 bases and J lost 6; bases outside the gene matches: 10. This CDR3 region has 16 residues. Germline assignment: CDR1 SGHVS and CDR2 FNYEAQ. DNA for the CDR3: TGTGCCAGCAGCTTAGCGTCCACACAGGGGAAGGATGGCTACACCTTC. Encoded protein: CASSLASTQGKDGYTF.